The next 20 T cell receptor beta chains were all read from a single sample in a study of blood T cell repertoires in COVID-19. The protocol was immunoSEQ multiplex PCR, while the TCRdb copy is restricted to in-frame clones and leaves out a portion. This sample has 180,000 or so clones, with 70% to 90% found just once. The specimen was PBMCs or T cells enriched from blood (not recorded which). These receptors all stem from a woman between 45 and 60 years old who had recovered from COVID-19.

V gene TRBV7-2 combines with J gene TRBJ2-1, with 11 bases that match TRBD2. V trimming: 5 bases; J trimming: 6 bases; junction bases outside the gene matches: 15. In germline, CDR1 is SGHTA, CDR2 FQGNSA. The CDR3 runs 18 residues. CDR3 loop: CASSPRRRRLAGGNEQFF. DNA of the CDR3: TGTGCCAGCAGCCCCCGGCGGAGGAGGCTAGCGGGAGGCAATGAGCAGTTCTTC. Drawing the rest from reference TRBV7-2 and TRBJ2-1, the complete variable domain is GAGVSQSPSNKVTEKGKDVELRCDPISGHTALYWYRQSLGQGLEFLIYFQGNSAPDKSGLPSDRFSAERTGGSVSTLTIQRTQQEDSAVYLCASSPRRRRLAGGNEQFFGPGTRLTVL.

The chain couples TRBV28 to TRBJ1-2; D is possibly TRBD1 (5 bases). The CDR3 covers 11 residues. Germline V gives CDR1 MDHEN, CDR2 SYDVKM. V lost 8 bases, J lost 2 bases, and 6 bases lay in between. This CDR3 is CASGGNYGYTF. CDR3 coding DNA: TGTGCCAGCGGGGGGAACTATGGCTACACCTTC.

J is TRBJ1-5 and V is TRBV4-1; TRBD1 might be the D (5 bases). Germline-derived CDR1 and CDR2 are MGHRA and YSYEKL. Between the trimmed V and J ends, which lost 1 base and 3 bases, there was a span of 10 bases. This CDR3 contains 15 residues. The DNA of the CDR3 is TGCGCCAGCAGCCAAGGGTTAGGGGACAATCAGCCCCAGCATTTT. Translating it yields CASSQGLGDNQPQHF.

CDR3 protein: CAISRGTNTEAFF. The CDR3 DNA follows: TGTGCCATCAGCCGGGGGACGAACACTGAAGCTTTCTTT. The chain joins TRBV10-3 to TRBJ1-1; possibly TRBD1 for D (5 bases). The CDR3 covers 13 residues. The germline V and J ends were trimmed by 6 bases and 1 base, with 9 bases remaining between them. CDR1 is ENHRY, CDR2 SYGVKD, per germline.

The chain combines TRBV2 with TRBJ1-1; D unresolved. The CDR3 totals 14 residues. V was pared by 5 bases and J by 1 base, with 11 bases between. Germline V gene sequence: CDR1 SNHLY, CDR2 FYNNEI. Written as DNA, the CDR3 is TGTGCCAGCAGTTATTTTACAGCGAACACTGAAGCTTTCTTT. This gives the protein CASSYFTANTEAFF.

The V and J genes are TRBV9 and TRBJ2-2, with 10 nucleotides matching TRBD2. Unmatched junction bases numbered 10, after V lost 4 bases and J lost 1 base. The germline CDR1 and CDR2 sequences are SGDLS and YYNGEE. This CDR3 spans 18 amino acids. The CDR3: CASSSRGSGGQNTGELFF. The CDR3 DNA follows: TGTGCCAGCAGCTCCCGGGGTAGCGGGGGGCAGAACACCGGGGAGCTGTTTTTT. Full variable domain (rest looked up from reference TRBV9 and TRBJ2-2): DSGVTQTPKHLITATGQRVTLRCSPRSGDLSVYWYQQSLDQGLQFLIQYYNGEERAKGNILERFSAQQFPDLHSELNLSSLELGDSALYFCASSSRGSGGQNTGELFFGEGSRLTVL.

This rearrangement joins TRBV18 to TRBJ1-6; 10 bases are shared with TRBD1. Per germline, CDR1 KGHSH and CDR2 LQKENI. V lost 6 bases and J lost 10; bases outside the gene matches: 9. The CDR3 sequence is 15 residues long. The DNA for the CDR3 is TGTGCCAGCTCGTCCACCGGGACAGGGGAATCACCCCTCCACTTT. Protein: CASSSTGTGESPLHF.

This clone came up a few times. V usage is TRBV19 and J usage is TRBJ2-1; D might be TRBD2 (5 bases). The CDR3 is 15 amino acids. Germline loops: CDR1 LNHDA, CDR2 SQIVND (reference sequence). Trimming cost V 3 bases and J 2 bases, with 11 bases left between them. The CDR3 region is CASSIQRTAYNEQFF. The CDR3 DNA sequence: TGTGCCAGTAGTATTCAGCGGACGGCCTACAATGAGCAGTTCTTC.

The V call is TRBV6-2 or TRBV6-3, the J call TRBJ2-3; TRBD2 aligns across 8 bases. From germline, CDR1 is MNHEY and CDR2 SVGEGT. V shed 4 bases and J 4 bases; nucleotides not matched to a gene: 4. The CDR3 covers 14 residues. CDR3 sequence: CASSFQRESDTQYF. The CDR3 nucleotides are TGTGCCAGCAGTTTTCAGCGGGAGTCAGATACGCAGTATTTT.

The chain joins TRBV27 to TRBJ1-6; 12 bases fit TRBD1. The CDR3 consists of 19 residues. Trimming cost V 4 bases and J 7 bases; bases outside gene matches: 14. Germline lookup yields CDR1 MNHEY and CDR2 SMNVEV (reference sequence). The DNA of the CDR3 is TGTGCCAGCAGTTACCGGGACAGGGGGCTCCTCTACCTCAATTCACCCCTCCACTTT. Protein product: CASSYRDRGLLYLNSPLHF.

The chain links TRBV19 to TRBJ1-1; 9 bases are a match to TRBD1. Germline-derived CDR1 and CDR2 are LNHDA and SQIVND (reference sequence). J was trimmed by 1 base and V by 1 base; bases with no gene match: 4. The CDR3 loop spans 16 amino acids. Here the CDR3 DNA reads TGTGCCAGTAGTATAGGACGGACAGGGGCGAACACTGAAGCTTTCTTT. Its protein is CASSIGRTGANTEAFF.

A few counts support this clone. Other nucleotide sequences in the sample specify the same CDR3. This chain connects TRBV19 to TRBJ1-1; 8 nucleotides agree with TRBD1. V shed 5 bases and J 5 bases; nucleotides not matched to a gene: 7. Per the germline V gene, CDR1 is LNHDA and CDR2 is SQIVND (reference sequence). The CDR3 runs 14 residues. CDR3 protein: CASSPGQGWTEAFF. The CDR3 DNA reads TGTGCCAGTAGTCCCGGACAGGGATGGACTGAAGCTTTCTTT.

This sequence joins TRBV27 and TRBJ1-1, with TRBD1 as a possible D gene (5 bases). The CDR3 contains 14 residues. V was shortened by 3 bases and J by 2 bases, with 10 bases between the two germline ends. Germline V gives CDR1 MNHEY, CDR2 SMNVEV (reference sequence). Here the CDR3 DNA reads TGTGCCAGCAGTTTTGGGCAGGGCAACACTGAAGCTTTCTTT. Its translation: CASSFGQGNTEAFF.

This chain uses TRBV10-3 with TRBJ2-1, with unresolved D. The CDR3 contains 14 residues. V shed 4 bases and J shed 8 bases, with 15 bases lying between them. Per the germline V gene, CDR1 is ENHRY and CDR2 is SYGVKD. The chain's CDR3 is CAISAPQARDEQFF. CDR3 nucleotide sequence: TGTGCCATCAGTGCCCCACAAGCTAGAGATGAGCAGTTCTTC.

The rearrangement joins TRBV28 to TRBJ1-2; D gene uncertain. Germline CDR1 MDHEN, CDR2 SYDVKM. V gave up 7 bases and J gave up 5 bases, with 14 bases separating them. CDR3 length: 13 residues. Here the CDR3 reads CASTPSGLYGYTF. The CDR3 nucleotides read TGTGCCAGCACCCCCAGCGGCTTGTATGGCTACACCTTC.

This clone showed up just once. The chain recombines TRBV11-2 with TRBJ1-2; D possibly corresponds to TRBD1 (5 bases). V lost 2 bases and J 8 bases, leaving 12 bases between the germline ends. Per the germline V gene, CDR1 is SGHAT and CDR2 is FQNNGV. This CDR3 has 13 amino acids. The CDR3 protein is CASSLLGGFGYTF. DNA of the CDR3: TGTGCCAGCAGCTTATTGGGGGGTTTCGGCTACACCTTC. The variable domain in full, with the rest retrieved from reference TRBV11-2 and TRBJ1-2, is EAGVAQSPRYKIIEKRQSVAFWCNPISGHATLYWYQQILGQGPKLLIQFQNNGVVDDSQLPKDRFSAERLKGVDSTLKIQPAKLEDSAVYLCASSLLGGFGYTFGSGTRLTVV.

This chain connects TRBV3-1 (or the pseudogene TRBV3-2) to TRBJ2-7, with D perhaps TRBD2 (5 bases). Trimming left V 1 base short and J 4 bases short, with 11 bases between. The CDR3 is 14 amino acids. Per germline, CDR1 LGHDT and CDR2 YNNKEL (reference sequence). CDR3: CASSQAGNGYEQYV. CDR3 DNA: TGTGCCAGCAGCCAAGCCGGGAACGGATACGAGCAGTACGTC.

The gene calls are TRBV20-1 and TRBJ2-7; D may be TRBD1 (7 bases). This CDR3 spans 15 amino acids. Trimming stripped 3 bases from V and 2 bases from J, with 17 bases between. The germline gives CDR1 DFQATT, CDR2 SNEGSKA (reference sequence). The DNA of the CDR3 is TGCAGTGCTAGTCAGAGGGGACAGCGGGCCTACGAGCAGTACGTC. This codes for CSASQRGQRAYEQYV.

The rearrangement uses TRBV5-1 and TRBJ1-5; 12 bases are a match to TRBD1. Unmatched junction bases numbered 5, after V lost 4 bases and J lost 6 bases. The germline V gene has CDR1 SGHRS and CDR2 YFSETQ. The CDR3 is 15 amino acids. The CDR3 bases are TGCGCCAGCAGCGCCGGGACAGGGGGCTCTCAGCCCCAGCATTTT. Its translation is CASSAGTGGSQPQHF.

The rearrangement uses TRBV28 and TRBJ1-1; possible D gene TRBD1, 5 bases. Trimming stripped 7 bases from V and 0 bases from J, with 15 bases between. This CDR3 comprises 15 residues. Germline V gene data show CDR1 as MDHEN and CDR2 as SYDVKM. This CDR3 is CASTPGRTMNTEAFF. Here the CDR3 DNA reads TGTGCCAGCACCCCAGGGCGGACAATGAACACTGAAGCTTTCTTT. The full variable domain, rest sourced from reference TRBV28 and TRBJ1-1, is DVKVTQSSRYLVKRTGEKVFLECVQDMDHENMFWYRQDPGLGLRLIYFSYDVKMKEKGDIPEGYSVSREKKERFSLILESASTNQTSMYLCASTPGRTMNTEAFFGQGTRLTVV.